This record looks at one TCR beta chain sequence and its context. Its antigen is still unknown. This sample stems from a study of blood T cells in healthy people across ages. Study at large: About one barcoded beta molecule per two T cells was the capture yield of template switching. The study's findings and limits: Because sorting was not performed, PBMCs prevented conclusive naive versus antigen-experienced comparison.

J was trimmed by 3 bases and V by 0 bases; bases with no gene match: 6. CDR3 length: 15 residues. CDR1 SGHDT and CDR2 YYEEEE come from the germline V gene. Using a J-beta primer mix together with a sample-barcoded 5' primer, a second PCR was run for roughly 6 to 12 cycles. A template-switch adaptor containing 12 random nucleotides labeled each cDNA molecule. A minimum of 2.5 million CDR3-containing paired-end reads was obtained for each sample. TCRdb re-called the 5' RACE reads through MiXCR, storing one row per CDR3 protein. Here the sample spans about 650,000 distinct CDR3 sequences, approximately 52% being singletons.

The rearrangement joins TRBV5-6 to TRBJ2-7; 7 nucleotides match TRBD1. The source of this sequence is a woman older than 75 in good health. The sample was blood. CDR3 nucleotide sequence: TGTGCCAGCAGCTTGGGAGGGGGCATTCACTACGAGCAGTACTTC. This sequence encodes CASSLGGGIHYEQYF.